What follows are 15 T cell receptor beta chains derived from one specimen sequenced in a study of post-analysis software for immune sequencing data. These receptors lack a known antigen. Unique molecular identifiers tagged the TCR beta cDNA libraries. TCRdb reprocessed the PCR reads with MiXCR, giving one entry per CDR3 protein. The profile shows 450,000 or so distinct CDR3 sequences, 40% to 55% of them singletons. Overall study results and limits: Among a handful of TRBV segments more frequent in patients than controls were TRBV5-6, TRBV5-1 and TRBV20-1.

The material sequenced was blood. The receptor set was obtained from a girl aged 5-17 years with multiple sclerosis.

This chain links TRBV27 with TRBJ2-1, with TRBD2 matching over 7 bases. Germline V lookup: CDR1 MNHEY, CDR2 SMNVEV (reference sequence). CDR3 length: 17 amino acids. With 7 bases clipped from V and 7 bases from J, the junction kept 19 bases outside the gene matches. CDR3 amino acids: CASTQKGFGEGKNEQFF. The CDR3 DNA is TGTGCCAGCACCCAAAAGGGTTTCGGGGAGGGTAAGAATGAGCAGTTCTTC.

The V call is TRBV15, the J call TRBJ2-1, with a tentative D call TRBD2 (7 bases). CDR1 and CDR2 (germline): LNHNV, YYDKDF (reference sequence). This CDR3 comprises 17 residues. V dropped 5 bases and J dropped 7 bases, with 24 bases sitting between them. CDR3 sequence (DNA): TGTGCCACCAGCGGCAGACGTTCATTAGGGGGGGGTAATGAGCAGTTCTTC. Its translation: CATSGRRSLGGGNEQFF.

The chain couples TRBV20-1 to TRBJ1-4, with D unresolved. Trimming cost V 6 bases and J 2 bases, with 10 bases left between them. Germline V gene sequence: CDR1 DFQATT, CDR2 SNEGSKA (reference sequence). This CDR3 region has 13 residues. DNA for the CDR3: TGCAGTGCCTTCCCCAGGACTAATGAAAAACTGTTTTTT. Residues: CSAFPRTNEKLFF.

The V gene is TRBV5-1, the J gene TRBJ1-1; no reliable D call. The V gene's germline CDR1 is SGHRS and CDR2 YFSETQ. CDR3 length: 14 amino acids. Trimming left V 2 bases short and J 5 bases short, with 13 bases between. The CDR3 spells CASSFSGGDTEAFF. The CDR3, as DNA: TGCGCCAGCAGCTTTAGTGGCGGAGATACTGAAGCTTTCTTT.

This clonotype was recorded many times. The chain links TRBV2 to TRBJ2-5; 7 nucleotides line up with TRBD1. The CDR3 length is 15 residues. With V trimmed by 3 bases and J by 4 bases, 8 bases remained unmatched. Germline V gene lookup returns CDR1 SNHLY and CDR2 FYNNEI. The CDR3 is CASSDRTGPLETQYF. CDR3 coding DNA: TGTGCCAGCAGTGACAGGACAGGACCCCTAGAGACCCAGTACTTC.

This chain uses TRBV18 with TRBJ2-7; TRBD1 matches at 10 bases. CDR1 and CDR2 (germline): KGHSH, LQKENI. This CDR3 contains 15 residues. Losses at the gene ends were 5 bases for V and 2 bases for J; bases not matched to a gene: 6. CDR3 DNA sequence: TGTGCCAGCTCAACCAGTGGACAGGGGGCCTACGAGCAGTACTTC. Its translation: CASSTSGQGAYEQYF.

The chain recombines TRBV21-1 with TRBJ2-3; TRBD1 is taken as the D call from the table, unchecked against the DNA. TRBV21-1 is reported as a pseudogene. This CDR3 comprises 14 residues. CDR3 region: CASRKTGHADTQYF. The CDR3 nucleotides are TGTGCCAGCAGGAAGACAGGGCACGCAGATACGCAGTATTTT.

This clonotype turned up a few times. V is TRBV29-1 and J is TRBJ2-5, with a tentative D call TRBD2 (5 bases). The CDR3 runs to 15 residues. V lost 1 base and J lost 2, with 14 bases in between. CDR1 and CDR2 (germline): SQVTM, ANQGSEA. CDR3 DNA sequence: TGCAGCGTTGAAGGAAGGCTGAGGGTACAAGAGACCCAGTACTTC. Translating gives CSVEGRLRVQETQYF.

The CDR3 loop is CASSRASGGTYEQYF. The CDR3 nucleotides are TGTGCCAGCAGCAGGGCTAGCGGGGGAACCTACGAGCAGTACTTC. J is TRBJ2-7 and V is TRBV21-1; the DNA was not compared with TRBD2, the D call given in the table. TRBV21-1 is classified as a pseudogene. This CDR3 contains 15 residues.

The table lists this clonotype with a few counts. This chain links TRBV7-9 with TRBJ2-1, with D uncertain. The CDR3 is 12 amino acids. Trimming removed 4 bases from V and 4 bases from J, with 5 bases in between. Germline CDR1 and CDR2: SEHNR and FQNEAQ (reference sequence). The CDR3 coding sequence is TGTGCCAGCAGCTCCCAGTACAATGAGCAGTTCTTC. The encoded protein is CASSSQYNEQFF.

The rearrangement links TRBV25-1 to TRBJ2-1; 13 bases fit TRBD2. Germline V gives CDR1 MGHDK, CDR2 SYGVNS. The V segment lost 3 bases and the J segment 0 bases; nucleotides outside the gene matches: 8. The CDR3 extends over 19 amino acids. The CDR3 loop reads CASSDSRLAGGSSYNEQFF. CDR3 coding DNA: TGTGCCAGCAGTGATTCTCGACTAGCGGGGGGTAGCTCCTACAATGAGCAGTTCTTC. Full variable domain (remainder filled in from reference TRBV25-1 and TRBJ2-1): EADIYQTPRYLVIGTGKKITLECSQTMGHDKMYWYQQDPGMELHLIHYSYGVNSTEKGDLSSESTVSRIRTEHFPLTLESARPSHTSQYLCASSDSRLAGGSSYNEQFFGPGTRLTVL.

The rearrangement links TRBV4-3 to TRBJ2-7; 11 positions agree with TRBD1. The CDR3 is made up of 15 amino acids. Unmatched junction bases numbered 1, after V lost 1 base and J lost 2 bases. CDR1 is LGHNA and CDR2 is YSLEER in the germline V gene. The DNA of the CDR3 is TGCGCCAGCAGCCAAGTGGGACAGGGGGCCTACGAGCAGTACTTC. It specifies CASSQVGQGAYEQYF.

This rearrangement joins TRBV4-1 to TRBJ2-5; 11 positions agree with TRBD2. The J call may be incorrect, as the DNA end agrees better with TRBJ2-7. CDR1 and CDR2 from the germline V gene are MGHRA and YSYEKL. CDR3 length: 15 amino acids. CDR3 DNA: TGCGCCAGCAGCCAAGAGACTAGCGGGGTCTACGAGCAGTACTTC. Encoded protein: CASSQETSGVYEQYF.

The table lists this clonotype with a count of one. V and J are TRBV5-1 and TRBJ1-2; perhaps TRBD1 as D (5 bases). CDR1 and CDR2 (germline): SGHRS, YFSETQ. Trimming removed 4 bases at V and 1 base at J, with 20 bases between. This CDR3 contains 17 residues. In DNA form, the CDR3 reads TGCGCCAGCAGCCAACCGGGACGTGAATTTATTAACTATGGCTACACCTTC. Translation: CASSQPGREFINYGYTF.

This chain links TRBV7-9 with TRBJ2-7, with TRBD1 matching over 8 bases. The CDR3 length is 13 residues. Germline V CDR1 and CDR2: SEHNR, FQNEAQ (reference sequence). Unmatched junction bases numbered 6, after V lost 8 bases and J lost 3 bases. CDR3 DNA sequence: TGTGCCAGCGAGGGACAGGCCAACTACGAGCAGTACTTC. Translation gives CASEGQANYEQYF.